Listed below are T cell receptor beta chains from one sample, sequenced in a study of blood T cell repertoires in COVID-19. Sequenced by immunoSEQ multiplex PCR; TCRdb stores in-frame clones only, minus some. The sample carries about 100,000 clones, just under 85% recorded once. Sequencing used peripheral blood. These receptors all come from a woman at least 80 years old with active or convalescent COVID-19. Both conserved end residues are part of each CDR3. Fields, in order: V gene, clone size, D gene, J gene, CDR3 protein, CDR3 DNA. The D gene is left open where the match is weak. A row's size may be missing; if present it is once, few, many or a size class.

>TRBV7-3|once|TRBD2|TRBJ2-3
CASSLKGGGSADTQYF
TGTGCCAGCAGCTTAAAGGGAGGCGGGAGCGCAGATACGCAGTATTTT
>TRBV7-3|.|TRBD2|TRBJ2-1
CASSPLGAGGSYNEQFF
TGTGCCAGCAGCCCGTTGGGGGCGGGGGGCTCCTACAATGAGCAGTTCTTC
>TRBV5-1|.|.|TRBJ1-1
CASSLVAGDTEAFF
TGCGCCAGCAGCTTGGTCGCCGGGGACACTGAAGCTTTCTTT
>TRBV5-4|.|TRBD1|TRBJ1-4
CASSSGGLGSEKLFF
TGTGCCAGCAGCTCAGGGGGCTTGGGGTCTGAAAAACTGTTTTTT
>TRBV7-2|.|TRBD1|TRBJ2-2
CATAQQGAGGELFF
TGTGCCACGGCCCAGCAGGGGGCTGGCGGGGAGCTGTTTTTT
>TRBV23-1|.|.|TRBJ1-2
CASSQVDCGGYTF
TGCGCCAGCAGTCAAGTGGACTGTGGTGGCTACACCTTC
>TRBV12-3/TRBV12-4|.|TRBD2|TRBJ2-1
CASSMRTSGKFF
TGTGCCAGCAGTATGCGGACTAGCGGGAAGTTCTTC
>TRBV19|.|.|TRBJ1-3
CASTLRPSGNTIYF
TGTGCCAGTACCTTGCGGCCCTCTGGAAACACCATATATTTT
>TRBV4-2|.|.|TRBJ2-7
CASSHDPGLRSSYEQYF
TGTGCCAGCAGCCATGACCCGGGACTTCGAAGCTCCTACGAGCAGTACTTC
>TRBV10-3|.|.|TRBJ1-2
CAISEKGANYGYTF
TGTGCCATCAGTGAAAAGGGGGCTAACTATGGCTACACCTTC
>TRBV5-1|.|.|TRBJ1-2
CASSPGGVGGYTF
TGCGCCAGCAGCCCGGGGGGTGTAGGGGGCTACACCTTC
>TRBV3-1/TRBV3-2|.|TRBD2|TRBJ2-1
CASSQAGGKHNEQFF
TGTGCCAGCAGCCAAGCGGGGGGGAAACACAATGAGCAGTTCTTC
>TRBV6-5|once|TRBD1|TRBJ1-6
CASRPTGGRSPLHF
TGTGCCAGCAGGCCGACAGGGGGGCGTTCACCCCTCCACTTT
>TRBV19|once|.|TRBJ1-4
CASSTQANEKLFF
TGTGCCAGTAGTACGCAGGCTAATGAAAAACTGTTTTTT
>TRBV28|few|.|TRBJ2-3
CASSRGGAYDTQYF
TGTGCCAGCAGCAGGGGCGGCGCATACGATACGCAGTATTTT
>TRBV6-5|.|TRBD1|TRBJ2-7
CASSRQGNEQYF
TGTGCCAGCAGCCGACAGGGTAACGAGCAGTACTTC
>TRBV5-8|.|.|TRBJ1-5
CASSLSIGGANSNQPQHF
TGTGCCAGCAGCTTGTCGATCGGGGGGGCTAATAGCAATCAGCCCCAGCATTTT